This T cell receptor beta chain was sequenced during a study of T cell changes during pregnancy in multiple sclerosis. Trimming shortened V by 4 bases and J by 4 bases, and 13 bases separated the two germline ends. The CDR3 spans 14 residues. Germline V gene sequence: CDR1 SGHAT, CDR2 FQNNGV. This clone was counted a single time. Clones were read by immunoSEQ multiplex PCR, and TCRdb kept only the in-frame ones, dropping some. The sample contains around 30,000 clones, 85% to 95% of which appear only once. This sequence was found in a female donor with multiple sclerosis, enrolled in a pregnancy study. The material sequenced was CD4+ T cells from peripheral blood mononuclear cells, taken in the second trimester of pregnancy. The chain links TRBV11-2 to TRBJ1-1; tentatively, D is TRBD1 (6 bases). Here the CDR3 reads CASSSSRGITEAFF. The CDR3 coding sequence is TGTGCCAGCAGCTCTTCGAGGGGGATCACTGAAGCTTTCTTT.